This T cell receptor (beta chain) came from a study of cytomegalovirus exposure and HLA in healthy donors. General study results and limits: The majority of CMV-associated TCR beta chains were reported as apparently HLA-restricted in a later analysis. Some V segments, including TRBV6-2 and TRBV6-3, were excluded as indistinguishable. An observed cluster of highly shared sequence variants was recorded as a likely sequencing artifact.

Despite likely unrecorded immune exposures, the donors were nominally healthy at the time of sampling. Germline values: CDR1 LNHDA, CDR2 SQIVND (reference sequence). Trimming removed 7 bases from V and 0 bases from J, with 6 bases in between. The CDR3 spans 12 residues. The PCR had 60 Vbeta and 13 Jbeta primers. The table came from immunoSEQ multiplex PCR; TCRdb's copy has only in-frame clones and leaves some out. This table holds 140,000 or so clones, about 82% found once. Note on this clone: Its matching antigen is unknown.

This receptor was obtained from a woman between 35 and 50 years old in good health and CMV-seropositive. V usage is TRBV19 and J usage is TRBJ1-2; unclear D gene. Sequenced input: PBMCs. The CDR3 reads CASMAANYGYTF. The CDR3 region has the DNA TGTGCCAGTATGGCGGCTAACTATGGCTACACCTTC.